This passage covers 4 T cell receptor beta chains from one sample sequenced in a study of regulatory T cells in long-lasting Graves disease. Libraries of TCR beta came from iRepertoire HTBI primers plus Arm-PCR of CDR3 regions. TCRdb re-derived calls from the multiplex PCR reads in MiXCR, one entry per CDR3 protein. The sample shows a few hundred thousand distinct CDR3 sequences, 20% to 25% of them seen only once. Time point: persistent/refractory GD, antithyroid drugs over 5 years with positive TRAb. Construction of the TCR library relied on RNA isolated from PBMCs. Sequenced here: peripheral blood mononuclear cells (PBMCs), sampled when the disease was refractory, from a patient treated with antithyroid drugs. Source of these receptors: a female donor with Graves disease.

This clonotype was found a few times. The CDR3 DNA follows: TGTGCCAGTAGCCACATCCCTCCAGGGGGTAACGAGCAGTACTTC. Its translation: CASSHIPPGGNEQYF. The chain recombines TRBV19 with TRBJ2-7, with 7 bases lining up with TRBD1. Germline V gene sequence: CDR1 LNHDA, CDR2 SQIVND (reference sequence). After removal of 6 bases from V and 5 bases from J, the junction contained 13 bases not matched to a gene. This CDR3 has 15 residues.

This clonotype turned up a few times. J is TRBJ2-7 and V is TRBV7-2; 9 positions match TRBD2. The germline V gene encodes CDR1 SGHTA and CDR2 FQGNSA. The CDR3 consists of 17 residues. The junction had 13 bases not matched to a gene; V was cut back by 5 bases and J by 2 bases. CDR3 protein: CASSPTGLADSTYEQYF. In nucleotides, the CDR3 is TGTGCCAGCAGCCCAACGGGACTAGCAGATTCAACCTACGAGCAGTACTTC.

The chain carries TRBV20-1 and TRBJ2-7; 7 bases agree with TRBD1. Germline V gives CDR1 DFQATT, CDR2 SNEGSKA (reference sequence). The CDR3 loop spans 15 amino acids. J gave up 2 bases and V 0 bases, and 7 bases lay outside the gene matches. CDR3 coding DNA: TGCAGTGCTAGAGATCTCTTACAGGGGCCCTACGAGCAGTACTTC. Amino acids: CSARDLLQGPYEQYF.

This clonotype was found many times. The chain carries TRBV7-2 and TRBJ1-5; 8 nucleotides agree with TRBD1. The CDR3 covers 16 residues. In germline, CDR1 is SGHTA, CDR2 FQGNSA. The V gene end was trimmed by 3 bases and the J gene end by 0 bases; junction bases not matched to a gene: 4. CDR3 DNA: TGTGCCAGCAGCTTTAGAGGGACAGGTAGCAATCAGCCCCAGCATTTT. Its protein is CASSFRGTGSNQPQHF.